The clone carrying this TCR beta chain appeared many times. TCRdb reanalysed the 5' RACE reads using MiXCR and keeps one entry per CDR3 protein. The sample has hundreds of thousands of distinct CDR3 sequences; over 8.5% are singletons. These data are taken from a study of identical twins. V lost 4 bases to trimming and J lost 5 bases, with 9 bases between them. CDR3 length equals 11 residues. Germline lookup yields CDR1 SQVTM and CDR2 ANQGSEA. These data also featured in a second study, about yellow fever vaccine responses in identical twins.

Source material: PBMCs. The sequence derives from a woman aged 18-35 years in good health. V and J are TRBV29-1 and TRBJ2-7; maybe TRBD1 (5 bases). The CDR3 DNA is TGCAGCGTTGTTTTAGGGGACGAGCAGTACTTC. It translates to CSVVLGDEQYF.